This T cell receptor beta chain was obtained from a study of T cells in Graves' hyperthyroidism and ophthalmopathy. The CDR3 extends over 14 amino acids. In germline, CDR1 is SQVTM, CDR2 ANQGSEA. Between the trimmed V and J ends, which lost 6 bases and 4 bases, there was a span of 17 bases. TCR beta CDR3 regions were amplified from RNA. The study used the HTBI primer set for a first-round RT-PCR of the TCR CDR3. TCRdb re-called the multiplex PCR reads with MiXCR, one entry per CDR3 protein. In the table there are some 370,000 distinct CDR3 sequences, approximately 17% of which are singletons. In its sample, this clonotype was seen a few times. Hyperthyroidism patients were newly diagnosed, had disease duration under 2 months, and were aged 18 to 65 years. Diagnostic assessment was based on clinical symptoms, serum thyroxine and TRAb, thyroid ultrasound and orbital computed tomography.

The chain is built from TRBV29-1 and TRBJ2-3; no definite D call. Sample: blood. The clonotype originates from a woman in her twenties or thirties with Graves' hyperthyroidism that later progressed to Graves' ophthalmopathy. Here the CDR3 reads CSVVQVDKADTQYF. CDR3 coding DNA: TGCAGCGTCGTCCAAGTAGACAAGGCAGATACGCAGTATTTT.